This T cell receptor (beta chain) was observed in a study of T cell changes during pregnancy in multiple sclerosis. V gave up 6 bases and J gave up 6 bases; unmatched junction bases: 7. CDR3 length: 14 amino acids. Germline V gene lookup returns CDR1 LNHNV and CDR2 YYDKDF (reference sequence). Measured with immunoSEQ multiplex PCR; TCRdb has only the in-frame clones, and not every one. The sample has 90,000 to 120,000 clones; about 90% are singletons. The sample was peripheral blood, taken in the third trimester of pregnancy. The sequence was obtained from a female donor in good health, enrolled as a control in a pregnancy study. The chain carries TRBV15 and TRBJ2-3, with 9 nucleotides matching TRBD2. The CDR3 loop is CATRGGGARDTQYF. DNA for the CDR3: TGTGCCACCAGGGGCGGGGGGGCCAGGGATACGCAGTATTTT.